Sequencing of this T cell receptor (beta chain) was carried out in a study of CD8 T cells in ankylosing spondylitis. One entry per CDR3 protein, called by TCRdb with MiXCR from the 5' RACE reads. The sample gives approximately 210,000 distinct CDR3 sequences, 10% to 15% of which show up once; about 15% is in the top ten. This CDR3 has 13 amino acids. V shed 2 bases, J shed 7 bases, and the junction held 4 bases outside the gene matches. Germline assignment: CDR1 SQVTM and CDR2 ANQGSEA. This clonotype has ten or more counts. This clonotype originated in a male donor with ankylosing spondylitis or in good health (not recorded which). The gene calls are TRBV29-1 and TRBJ2-2; 7 positions match TRBD2. Source material: blood, either unsorted or a sorted T cell fraction (not recorded which). In nucleotides, the CDR3 is TGCAGCGTTGAACTAGCGGTTGACGGGGAGCTGTTTTTT. Amino acid sequence: CSVELAVDGELFF.